This paragraph covers one TCR beta chain sequence. These data are taken from a study of blood T cell repertoires in COVID-19. About the study: Material from acute and convalescent COVID-19 was sourced from the United States, Italy and Spain.

Original handling: The assay estimated nucleated cells by amplifying reference gene primers. Libraries were prepared by immunoSEQ multiplex PCR; TCRdb keeps only in-frame clonotypes and omits some of them. V and J calls and clone size come straight from that table; D and trimming were deduced from the DNA. The repertoire holds 250,000 or so clones, 88% seen once, with 0.99% in the top ten. Trimming took off 5 bases at V and 5 bases at J, with 16 bases between the two ends. Germline-derived CDR1 and CDR2 are MNHEY and SMNVEV (reference sequence). The CDR3 extends over 15 amino acids. The source of this sequence is a woman between 40 and 55 years old who had recovered from COVID-19. Specimen: peripheral blood. The rearrangement links TRBV27 to TRBJ1-5; possibly TRBD1 for D (5 bases). CDR3 DNA: TGTGCCAGCAGTCCGCCCCCCGGGGGTGATCAGCCCCAGCATTTT. It specifies CASSPPPGGDQPQHF.